This TCR beta chain was profiled in a study of blood T cell repertoires in COVID-19. In the study overall: The samples span acute and convalescent COVID-19 from the United States, Italy and Spain. Sample material is recorded as cDNA or gDNA derived from T cells, B-cell-depleted T cells, or PBMCs.

Trimming removed 2 bases at V and 1 base at J, with 8 bases between. Germline V gives CDR1 MNHEY, CDR2 SVGAGI. The CDR3 covers 14 residues. Sequencing was performed with immunoSEQ multiplex PCR; in TCRdb, only in-frame clones are kept and a portion is missing. The sample lists about 69,000 clones; about 90% were seen once. The origin of this receptor is a man aged 35 to 55 with COVID-19, enrolled during active disease. V is TRBV6-5 and J is TRBJ1-1, with D perhaps TRBD1 (6 bases). Sequencing was done on a sample of peripheral blood. The CDR3 DNA reads as TGTGCCAGCAGTTACCCGGGACAGAACACTGAAGCTTTCTTT. It is translated as CASSYPGQNTEAFF.